This paragraph covers one TCR beta chain sequence. The CDR3 consists of 14 residues. Germline V gene data show CDR1 as MNHEY and CDR2 as SMNVEV (reference sequence). Trimming at V came to 9 bases and at J to 9 bases, leaving 9 bases not matched to a gene. The protocol was immunoSEQ multiplex PCR, while the TCRdb copy is restricted to in-frame clones and leaves out a portion. The sample has 290,000 or so clones; around 87% are singletons. The study recruited people aged about 18 to 89 years across under 25 US areas. The entry originates in a study of blood T cell repertoires in COVID-19. Turning to the study itself: Acute and convalescent COVID-19 specimens originated in the United States, Italy and Spain. PBMCs, B-cell-depleted T cells, or T cells were the source of the cDNA or gDNA that made up the material.

The sequence derives from a woman aged 18-29 years with acute COVID-19. The chain combines TRBV27 with TRBJ1-6; TRBD1 aligns across 9 bases. Material for sequencing was PBMCs or T cells enriched from blood (not recorded which). CDR3 loop: CASLQGAGGSPLHF. The CDR3 bases are TGTGCCAGTTTACAGGGGGCTGGCGGTTCACCCCTCCACTTT.